This T cell receptor beta chain was captured by sequencing in a study of T cells in Graves' hyperthyroidism and ophthalmopathy. About the research overall: Peripheral blood was acquired at first diagnosis, ahead of any therapy whatsoever.

With respect to this clonotype: Its antigen is unknown.

Amplification of TCR beta CDR3 regions was performed using RNA transcripts as template. The primer set for the first-round RT-PCR of the TCR CDR3 was HTBI. TCRdb independently ran MiXCR on the multiplex PCR reads; one entry per CDR3 protein. There are more than 450,000 distinct CDR3 sequences in the sample; about 20% occur only once, and roughly 44% lies in the top ten. Study-wide points: In the blood, most expanded thyroid clonotypes above 0.001 appeared as well. The model's output predicted ophthalmopathy at a median of about 6.5 months prior to onset.

In germline, CDR1 is SGHRS, CDR2 YFSETQ. V was clipped by 4 bases and J by 5 bases; unmatched bases: 8. The CDR3 is made up of 16 amino acids. The chain recombines TRBV5-1 with TRBJ2-2, with 10 nucleotides matching TRBD1. The origin of this receptor is a man aged 35-49 years with Graves' ophthalmopathy. The sequencing input was blood. CDR3 sequence: CASSPRDRGTTGELFF. Here the CDR3 DNA reads TGCGCCAGCAGCCCCCGGGACAGGGGAACTACCGGGGAGCTGTTTTTT.